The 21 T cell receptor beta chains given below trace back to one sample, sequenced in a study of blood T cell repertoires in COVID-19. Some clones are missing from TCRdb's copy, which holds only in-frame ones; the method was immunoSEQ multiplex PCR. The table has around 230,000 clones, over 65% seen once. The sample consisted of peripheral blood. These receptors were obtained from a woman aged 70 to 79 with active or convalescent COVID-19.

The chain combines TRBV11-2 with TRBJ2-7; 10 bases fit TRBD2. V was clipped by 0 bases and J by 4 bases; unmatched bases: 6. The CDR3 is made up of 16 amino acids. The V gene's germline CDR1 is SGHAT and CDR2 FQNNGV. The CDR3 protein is CASSLDVAGGPYEQYF. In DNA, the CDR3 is TGTGCCAGCAGCTTAGATGTAGCGGGAGGACCATACGAGCAGTACTTC.

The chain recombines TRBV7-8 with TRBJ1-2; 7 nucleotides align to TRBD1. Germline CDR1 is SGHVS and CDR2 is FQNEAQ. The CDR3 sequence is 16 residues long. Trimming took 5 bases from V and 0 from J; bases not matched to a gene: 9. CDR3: CASSLGDRITNYGYTF. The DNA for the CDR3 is TGTGCCAGCAGCCTCGGGGACAGAATTACTAACTATGGCTACACCTTC.

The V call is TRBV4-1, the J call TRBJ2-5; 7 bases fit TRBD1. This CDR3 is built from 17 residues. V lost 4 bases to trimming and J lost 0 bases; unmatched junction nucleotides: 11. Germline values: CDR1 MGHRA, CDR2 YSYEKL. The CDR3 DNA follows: TGCGCCAGCAGCCCACGGCACGGGACAGCCGACCAAGAGACCCAGTACTTC. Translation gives CASSPRHGTADQETQYF.

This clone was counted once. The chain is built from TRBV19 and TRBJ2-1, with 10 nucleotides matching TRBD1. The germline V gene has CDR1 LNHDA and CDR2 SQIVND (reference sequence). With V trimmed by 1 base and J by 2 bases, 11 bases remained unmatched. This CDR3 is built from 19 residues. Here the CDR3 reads CASSIGGIGTGEAYNEQFF. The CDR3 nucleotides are TGTGCCAGTAGTATAGGAGGAATTGGGACAGGGGAGGCCTACAATGAGCAGTTCTTC.

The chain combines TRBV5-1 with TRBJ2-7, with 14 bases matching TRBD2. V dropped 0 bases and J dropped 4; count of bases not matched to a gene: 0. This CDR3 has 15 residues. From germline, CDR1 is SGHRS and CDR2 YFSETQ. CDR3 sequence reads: CASSLGLAGGYEQYF. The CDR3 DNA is TGCGCCAGCAGCTTGGGACTAGCGGGGGGGTACGAGCAGTACTTC.

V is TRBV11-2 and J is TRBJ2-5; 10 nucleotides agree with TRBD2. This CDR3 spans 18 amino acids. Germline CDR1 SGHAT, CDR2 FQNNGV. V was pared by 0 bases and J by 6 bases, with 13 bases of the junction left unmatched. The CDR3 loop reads CASSLDAPGVAGGQTQYF. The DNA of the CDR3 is TGTGCCAGCAGCTTAGATGCCCCCGGGGTAGCGGGAGGACAGACCCAGTACTTC.

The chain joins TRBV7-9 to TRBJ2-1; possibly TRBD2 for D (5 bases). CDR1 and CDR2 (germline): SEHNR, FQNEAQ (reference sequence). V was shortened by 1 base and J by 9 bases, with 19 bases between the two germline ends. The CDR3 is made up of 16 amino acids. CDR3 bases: TGTGCCAGCAGCTTAGTCGGCCGGACTGGTCTAGGTGAGCAGTTCTTC. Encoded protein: CASSLVGRTGLGEQFF.

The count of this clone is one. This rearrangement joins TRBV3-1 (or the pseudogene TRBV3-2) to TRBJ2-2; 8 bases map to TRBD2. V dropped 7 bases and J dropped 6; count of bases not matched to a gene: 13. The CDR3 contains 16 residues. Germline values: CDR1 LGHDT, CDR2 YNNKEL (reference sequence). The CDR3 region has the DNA TGTGCCAGCACGACGACTAGCGTATGGTGGGCCGGGGAGCTGTTTTTT. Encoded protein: CASTTTSVWWAGELFF.

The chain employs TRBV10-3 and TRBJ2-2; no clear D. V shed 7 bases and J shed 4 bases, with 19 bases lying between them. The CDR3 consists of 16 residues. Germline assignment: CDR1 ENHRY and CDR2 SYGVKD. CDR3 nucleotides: TGTGCCATCACCGTGAGTCAATCATGGAGCACCGGGGAGCTGTTTTTT. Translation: CAITVSQSWSTGELFF.

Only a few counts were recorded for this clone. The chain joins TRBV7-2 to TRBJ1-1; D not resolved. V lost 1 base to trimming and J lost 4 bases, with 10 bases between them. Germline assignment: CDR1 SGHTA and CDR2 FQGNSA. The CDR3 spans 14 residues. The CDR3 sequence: CASSLGVEGTEAFF. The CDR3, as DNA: TGTGCCAGCAGCTTAGGCGTAGAGGGCACTGAAGCTTTCTTT.

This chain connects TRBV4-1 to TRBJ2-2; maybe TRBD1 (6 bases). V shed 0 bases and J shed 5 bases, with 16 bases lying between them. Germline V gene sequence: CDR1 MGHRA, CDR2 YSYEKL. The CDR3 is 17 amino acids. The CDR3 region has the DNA TGCGCCAGCAGCCAAGATAGGGACACCCTCCGAACCGGGGAGCTGTTTTTT. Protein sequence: CASSQDRDTLRTGELFF.

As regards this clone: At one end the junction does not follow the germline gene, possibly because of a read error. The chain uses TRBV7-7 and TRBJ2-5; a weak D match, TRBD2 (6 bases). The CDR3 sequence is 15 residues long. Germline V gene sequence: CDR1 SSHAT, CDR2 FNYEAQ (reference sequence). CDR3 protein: CASSPQGNGGETQYF. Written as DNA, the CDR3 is TGTGCTAGCAGCCCACAAGGGAACGGGGGAGAGACCCAGTACTTC.

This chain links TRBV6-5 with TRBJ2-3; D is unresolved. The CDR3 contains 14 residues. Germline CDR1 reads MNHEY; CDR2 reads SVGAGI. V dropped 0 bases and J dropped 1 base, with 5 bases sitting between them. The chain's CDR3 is CASSYSAGTDTQYF. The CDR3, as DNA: TGTGCCAGCAGTTACTCGGCAGGCACAGATACGCAGTATTTT.

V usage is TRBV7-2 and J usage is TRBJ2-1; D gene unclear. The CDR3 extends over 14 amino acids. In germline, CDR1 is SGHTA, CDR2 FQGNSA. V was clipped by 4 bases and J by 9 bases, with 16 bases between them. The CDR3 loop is CASSSSVGVSEQFF. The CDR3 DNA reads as TGTGCCAGCAGCTCATCGGTAGGAGTGTCTGAGCAGTTCTTC. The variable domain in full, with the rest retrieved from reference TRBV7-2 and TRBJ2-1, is GAGVSQSPSNKVTEKGKDVELRCDPISGHTALYWYRQSLGQGLEFLIYFQGNSAPDKSGLPSDRFSAERTGGSVSTLTIQRTQQEDSAVYLCASSSSVGVSEQFFGPGTRLTVL.

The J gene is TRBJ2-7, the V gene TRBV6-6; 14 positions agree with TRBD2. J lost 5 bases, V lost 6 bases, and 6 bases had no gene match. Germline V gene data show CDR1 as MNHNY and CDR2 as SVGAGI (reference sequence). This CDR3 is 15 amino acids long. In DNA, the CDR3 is TGTGCCAGCAGACATGGGACTAGCGGGAGTAACGAGCAGTACTTC. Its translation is CASRHGTSGSNEQYF.

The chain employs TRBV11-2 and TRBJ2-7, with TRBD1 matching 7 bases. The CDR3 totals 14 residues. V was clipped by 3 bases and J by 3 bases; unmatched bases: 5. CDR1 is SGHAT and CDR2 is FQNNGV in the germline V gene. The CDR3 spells CASSFQGDSYEQYF. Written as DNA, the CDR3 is TGTGCCAGCAGCTTTCAGGGGGACAGCTACGAGCAGTACTTC.

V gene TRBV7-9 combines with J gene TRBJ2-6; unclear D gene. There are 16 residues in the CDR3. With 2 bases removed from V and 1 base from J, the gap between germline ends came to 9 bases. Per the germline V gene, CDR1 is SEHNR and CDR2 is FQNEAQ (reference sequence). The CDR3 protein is CASSLNAASGANVLTF. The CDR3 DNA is TGTGCCAGCAGCTTAAATGCGGCATCTGGGGCCAACGTCCTGACTTTC.

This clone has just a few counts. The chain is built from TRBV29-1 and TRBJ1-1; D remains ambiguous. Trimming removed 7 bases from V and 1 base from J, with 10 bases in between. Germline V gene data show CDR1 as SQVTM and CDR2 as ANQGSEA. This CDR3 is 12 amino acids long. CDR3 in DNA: TGCAGCGGGCGGCACTGGAACACTGAAGCTTTCTTT. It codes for CSGRHWNTEAFF.

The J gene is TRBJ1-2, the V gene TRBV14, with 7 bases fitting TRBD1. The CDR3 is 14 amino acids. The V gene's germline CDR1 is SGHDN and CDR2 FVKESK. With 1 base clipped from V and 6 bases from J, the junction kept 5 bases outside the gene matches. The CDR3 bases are TGTGCCAGCAGCCAAGTCGGTACAGGGGATGGCTACACCTTC. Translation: CASSQVGTGDGYTF.

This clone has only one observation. DNA for the CDR3: TGTGCCACCGCGAGGGGGGGCCTCTCCCGCGATACGCAGTATTTT. This sequence encodes CATARGGLSRDTQYF. The rearrangement uses TRBV5-4 and TRBJ2-3; a weak D match, TRBD2 (7 bases). This CDR3 spans 15 amino acids. CDR1 SGHNT and CDR2 YYREEE come from the germline V gene (reference sequence). V was cut by 9 bases and J by 6 bases, with 23 bases left in between.

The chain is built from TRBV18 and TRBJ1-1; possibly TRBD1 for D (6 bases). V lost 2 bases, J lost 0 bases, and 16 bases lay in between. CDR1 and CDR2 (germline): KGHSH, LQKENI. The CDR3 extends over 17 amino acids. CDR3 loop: CASSPGQGLFMNTEAFF. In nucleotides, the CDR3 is TGTGCCAGCTCACCAGGCCAGGGGCTATTCATGAACACTGAAGCTTTCTTT.